Described below is a single T cell receptor beta chain sequence and its context. What it binds is not known. The data originate from a study of human thymus T cells. Study results and limitations: There appeared to be biased usage of V and J genes in thymic and blood repertoires. Reports from related research described highly overlapping thymic repertoires among unrelated individuals.

Corrective heart surgery yielded the resections from which the thymus tissue came. Donors were healthy Finnish infants having corrective surgery for congenital heart defects. Profiling relied on immunoSEQ multiplex PCR, and the TCRdb table lists in-frame clones only, not all of them. The repertoire holds around 120,000 clones, with around 94% as singletons. This TCR was sampled from a boy less than two years old with a congenital heart defect but otherwise immunologically healthy. The sample was thymus tissue.

The CDR3 here is CASSEAESAVIGYTF. CDR3 bases: TGTGCCAGCAGTGAAGCTGAGTCGGCAGTAATTGGCTACACCTTC. V and J are TRBV6-1 and TRBJ1-2; D remains ambiguous. Germline V CDR1 and CDR2: MNHNS, SASEGT. Trimming left V 0 bases short and J 7 bases short, with 15 bases between. The CDR3 is 15 amino acids.